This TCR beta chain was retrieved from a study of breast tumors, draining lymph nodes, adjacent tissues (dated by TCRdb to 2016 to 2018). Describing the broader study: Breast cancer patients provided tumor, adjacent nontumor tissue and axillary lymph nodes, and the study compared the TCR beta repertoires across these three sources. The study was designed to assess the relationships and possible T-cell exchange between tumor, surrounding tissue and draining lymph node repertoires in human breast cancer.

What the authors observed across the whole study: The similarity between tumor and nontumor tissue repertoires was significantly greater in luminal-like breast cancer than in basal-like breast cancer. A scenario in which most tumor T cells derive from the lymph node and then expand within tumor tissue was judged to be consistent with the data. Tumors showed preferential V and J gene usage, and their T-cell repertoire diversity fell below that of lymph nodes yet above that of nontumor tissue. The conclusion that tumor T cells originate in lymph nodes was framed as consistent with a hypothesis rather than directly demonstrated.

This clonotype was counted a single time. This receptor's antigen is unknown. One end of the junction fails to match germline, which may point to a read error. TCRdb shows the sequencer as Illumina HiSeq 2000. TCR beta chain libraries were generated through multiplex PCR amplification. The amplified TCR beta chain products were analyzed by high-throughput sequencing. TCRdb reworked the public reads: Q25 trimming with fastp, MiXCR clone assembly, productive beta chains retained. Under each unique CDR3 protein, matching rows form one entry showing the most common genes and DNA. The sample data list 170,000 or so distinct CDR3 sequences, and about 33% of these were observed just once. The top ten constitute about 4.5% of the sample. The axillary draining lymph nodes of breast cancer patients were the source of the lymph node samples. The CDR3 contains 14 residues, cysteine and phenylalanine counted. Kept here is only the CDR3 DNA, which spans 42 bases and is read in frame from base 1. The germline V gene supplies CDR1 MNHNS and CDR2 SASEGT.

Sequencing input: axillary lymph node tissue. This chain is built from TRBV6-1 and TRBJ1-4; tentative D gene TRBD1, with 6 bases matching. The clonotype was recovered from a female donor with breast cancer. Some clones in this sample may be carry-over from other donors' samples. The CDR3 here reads CASSLQGSNEKLSF. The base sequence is TGTGCCAGCAGTCTTCAGGGGTCTAATGAAAAACTGTCCTTT.